The present TCR beta chain was sequenced within a study of prognosis after radiotherapy for stage I lung cancer. Study-level background: Patients with stage I non-small cell lung cancer joined the study from 2018 through early 2019.

The CDR3 has 11 amino acids. The germline V and J ends were trimmed by 3 bases and 10 bases, with 10 bases remaining between them. Amplification of TCR beta CDR3 from genomic DNA used two-round multiplex PCR. Specific primers for each TRBV and TRBJ gene were what first-round PCR used. TCRdb called the multiplex PCR reads again in MiXCR, with one record for every CDR3 protein. The sample contains about 20,000 distinct CDR3 sequences, around 40% of which appear only once. This specimen consisted of PBMCs, obtained before or after stereotactic body radiation therapy (not recorded which). The chain joins TRBV12-3 or TRBV12-4 to TRBJ2-7; D remains ambiguous. The source of this sequence is a donor aged 50 or older with non-small cell lung cancer. CDR3 protein: CASSFACDQYF. CDR3 DNA: TGTGCCAGCAGTTTCGCGTGCGATCAGTACTTC.